This T cell receptor beta chain appears in the sequencing data of a study of neurological immune-mediated disorders (dated by TCRdb to between 2017 and 2020). With regard to the full study: The study compared peripheral blood TCR-beta repertoires of HTLV-I-associated myelopathy (HAM/TSP) patients, multiple sclerosis patients and healthy controls using UMI-based sequencing. Alongside PBMC samples, the set of 106 TCR-beta libraries contained longitudinal samples, technical triplicates, and paired CD4+ and CD8+ T-cell subsets that had been sorted. The cohort included 60 to 70 subjects: approximately 14 with HAM/TSP, about 35 with multiple sclerosis, and 20 healthy controls. What the work shows at the level of the full study, not this receptor alone: TCR clonal expansion was highest in HAM/TSP patients and lowest in MS patients, with MS patients falling below even healthy controls. No identical CDR3 amino acid sequences were found to be shared among expanded clones across subjects, suggesting that TCR-beta repertoires were private in all groups.

To synthesize cDNA, template-switch 5'RACE was performed with a primer carrying a 10-nucleotide random unique molecular identifier so that each TCR transcript was tagged. Every sequencing run yielded over 170 million TCR-beta sequences covering 15-18 subjects. The RNeasy kit was used for extraction of total RNA. The KAPA Real-time Library Amplification kit was used to amplify TCR-beta VDJ regions with primers targeting the TCR constant region and the 5'RACE anchor. A first PCR added sample indexes and Illumina adaptors, and a second PCR then raised library yield. After Ampure bead purification, the roughly 650 bp TCR product was size-selected on a 2% E-gel SizeSelection system. Before pooling, libraries had their quality checked on a Bioanalyzer, their concentration measured with Qubit, and their quantity determined with the Kapa Library Quantification kit. Libraries were sequenced paired-end 2 x 150 bp on an Illumina HiSeq 2500. To increase sequence diversity, roughly 24-31% phiX was spiked into each library pool. As for the original processing: Quality-filtered reads were processed with the UMI-based MiGEC pipeline, which removed over 75% of raw TCR sequences during error correction. VDJ genes were aligned to IMGT germline references, and clonotypes were defined by unique CDR3 amino acid sequence plus V-J genes. VDJtools evaluated clonal expansion, Shannon diversity and CDR3 relatedness (CalcPairwiseDistances, ClusterSamples); CLCbio workbench built phylogenetic trees. A clone was classed as expanded if it had 8 or more unique UMIs, a cutoff based on coefficient-of-variation modelling across technical triplicates. In TCRdb, the public reads were trimmed at Q25 with fastp and aligned with MiXCR, with productive beta chains retained. Entries that share a CDR3 protein sequence are merged under the most common genes and DNA. TCRdb, not the authors, supplied the V and J calls. The sample table records tens of thousands of distinct CDR3 sequences; 10% of these occur just once. The ten top clones hold about 1.8% of the sample.

From the cysteine up to the phenylalanine, the CDR3 has a length of 12 residues. Only the CDR3 region is kept as DNA, spanning 36 bases read in frame from base 1. CDR1 DFQATT and CDR2 SNEGSKA are derived from the germline V gene (reference sequence). Deletion took 0 bases off V and 7 bases off J, with a span of 10 bases between the germline ends. Blood bank volunteers in Maryland, USA served as the healthy controls. Libraries from unsorted PBMCs were made from 2 million PBMCs kept in RNAlater at -80 degrees C until RNA extraction. Peripheral blood was subjected to Ficoll-Hypaque density gradient centrifugation to isolate PBMCs, which were then cryopreserved in liquid nitrogen. Notes on this clonotype: The antigen this receptor binds is unknown. The record has no base qualities; no much larger clone is one base away.

This receptor was obtained from a man in his forties or fifties in good health. Here the chain combines TRBV20-1 and TRBJ2-7; a confident D gene designation cannot be given. The source material was PBMCs. The DNA is TGCAGTGCTAGAGACTACATTGAAGAGCAGTACTTC. It specifies CSARDYIEEQYF.